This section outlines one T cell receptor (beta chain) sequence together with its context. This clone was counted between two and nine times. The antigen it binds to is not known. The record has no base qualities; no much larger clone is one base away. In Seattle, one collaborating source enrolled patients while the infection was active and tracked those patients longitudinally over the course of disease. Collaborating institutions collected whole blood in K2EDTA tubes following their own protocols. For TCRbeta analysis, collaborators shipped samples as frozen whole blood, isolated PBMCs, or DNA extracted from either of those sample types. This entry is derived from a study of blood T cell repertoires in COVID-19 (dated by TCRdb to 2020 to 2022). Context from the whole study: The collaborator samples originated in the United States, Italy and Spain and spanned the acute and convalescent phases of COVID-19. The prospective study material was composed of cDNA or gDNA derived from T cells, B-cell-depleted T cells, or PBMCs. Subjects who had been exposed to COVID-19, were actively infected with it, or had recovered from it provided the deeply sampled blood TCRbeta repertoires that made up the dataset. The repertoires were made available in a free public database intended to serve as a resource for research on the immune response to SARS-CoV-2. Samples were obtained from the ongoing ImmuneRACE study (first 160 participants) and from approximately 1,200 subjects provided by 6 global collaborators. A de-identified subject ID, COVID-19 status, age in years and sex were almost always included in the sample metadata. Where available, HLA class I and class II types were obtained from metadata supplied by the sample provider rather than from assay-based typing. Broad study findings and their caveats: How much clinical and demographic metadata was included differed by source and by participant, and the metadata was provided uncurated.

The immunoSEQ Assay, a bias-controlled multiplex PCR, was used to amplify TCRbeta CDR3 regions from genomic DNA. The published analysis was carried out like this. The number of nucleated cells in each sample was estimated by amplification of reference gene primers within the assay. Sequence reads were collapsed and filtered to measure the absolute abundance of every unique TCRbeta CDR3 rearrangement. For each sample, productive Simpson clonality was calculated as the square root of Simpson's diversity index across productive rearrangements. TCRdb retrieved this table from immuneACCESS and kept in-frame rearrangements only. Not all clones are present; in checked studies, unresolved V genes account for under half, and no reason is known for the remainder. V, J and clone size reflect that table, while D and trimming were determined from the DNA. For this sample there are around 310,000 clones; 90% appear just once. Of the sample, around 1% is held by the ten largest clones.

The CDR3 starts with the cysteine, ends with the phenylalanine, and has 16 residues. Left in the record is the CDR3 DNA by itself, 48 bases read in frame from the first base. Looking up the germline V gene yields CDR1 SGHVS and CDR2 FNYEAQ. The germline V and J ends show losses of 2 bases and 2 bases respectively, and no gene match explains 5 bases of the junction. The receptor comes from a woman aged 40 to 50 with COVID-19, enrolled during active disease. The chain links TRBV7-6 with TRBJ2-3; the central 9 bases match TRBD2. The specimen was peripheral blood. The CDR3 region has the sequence CASSLRAGGDTDTQYF. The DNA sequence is TGTGCCAGCAGCTTACGGGCGGGAGGGGACACAGATACGCAGTATTTT. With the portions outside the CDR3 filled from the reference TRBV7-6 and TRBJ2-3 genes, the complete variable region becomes GAGVSQSPRYKVTKRGQDVALRCDPISGHVSLYWYRQALGQGPEFLTYFNYEAQQDKSGLPNDRFSAERPEGSISTLTIQRTEQRDSAMYRCASSLRAGGDTDTQYFGPGTRLTVL.